This T cell receptor (beta chain) was recovered during a study of blood T cell repertoires in COVID-19. Study-wide background: The United States, Italy and Spain were the sources of the acute and convalescent COVID-19 samples. T cells, B-cell-depleted T cells, or PBMCs provided the cDNA or gDNA that served as material.

The CDR3 is 14 residues long. V was clipped by 2 bases and J by 3 bases; unmatched bases: 3. From germline, CDR1 is GTSNPN and CDR2 SVGIG (reference sequence). In the source study's methods: Estimation of nucleated cell counts relied on the amplification of reference gene primers. Profiling relied on immunoSEQ multiplex PCR, and the TCRdb table lists in-frame clones only, not all of them. The DNA gave D and trimming, while V, J and clone size come from that table. The table records around 270,000 clones, about 86% of them present only once. The J gene is TRBJ2-3, the V gene TRBV30; 9 bases are shared with TRBD2. The specimen sequenced was peripheral blood. This clonotype was obtained from a person aged 65 to 85 with COVID-19, enrolled during active disease. The CDR3 reads CAWSPGLATDTQYF. DNA for the CDR3: TGTGCCTGGAGTCCGGGACTAGCAACAGATACGCAGTATTTT.